The present T cell receptor beta chain was sequenced within a study of OX40 agonist ivuxolimab in advanced cancers. About the study: The study treated patients with ivuxolimab, an agonistic anti-OX40 (CD134) antibody.

In the case of this clone: Its antigen is not identified.

General study findings and limits: At doses 0.1 to 3.0 mg/kg, CD4+ and CD8+ clones expanded. Antigen specificity was not determined for the expanded peripheral T cells.

The protocol was immunoSEQ multiplex PCR, while the TCRdb copy is restricted to in-frame clones and leaves out a portion. The data contain more than 45,000 clones, over 80% of them singletons. CDR3 length: 14 amino acids. V was cut by 4 bases and J by 7 bases, with 11 bases left in between. The germline V gene has CDR1 SNHLY and CDR2 FYNNEI. Patients were ruled out by autoimmune disease history or systemic immunosuppression. The source is an adult with an advanced solid tumor such as melanoma, head and neck, liver or kidney cancer. The sample in question was CD4+ or CD8+ T cells sorted from blood, obtained in a trial of the OX40 agonist ivuxolimab. This chain uses TRBV2 with TRBJ1-6; unclear D gene. The CDR3 region has the DNA TGTGCCAGCAGTGGGGGATCACAGAATTCACCCCTCCACTTT. Protein: CASSGGSQNSPLHF.